One sample yielded the 26 T cell receptor beta chains listed below, sequenced in a study of beta chain features in type 1 diabetes. The study reverse transcribed the entire isolated RNA, so it sequenced expressed TCRB transcripts. Sequencing was performed with immunoSEQ multiplex PCR; in TCRdb, only in-frame clones are kept and a portion is missing. The data show 70,000 to 95,000 clones, 30% to 40% seen once. Specimen: stem cell memory CD4+ T cells from blood. All receptors derive from a woman aged 18-29 years in good health.

The chain employs TRBV19 and TRBJ1-2; 8 bases map to TRBD1. Germline lookup yields CDR1 LNHDA and CDR2 SQIVND (reference sequence). The V segment lost 5 bases and the J segment 6 bases; nucleotides outside the gene matches: 5. The CDR3 covers 13 residues. The CDR3 nucleotides read TGTGCCAGTAGTCTAAGGACAGGGAATGGCTACACCTTC. Amino acids: CASSLRTGNGYTF.

The chain uses TRBV4-1 and TRBJ1-1; 7 bases line up with TRBD1. V was pared by 4 bases and J by 3 bases, with 17 bases of the junction left unmatched. From germline, CDR1 is MGHRA and CDR2 YSYEKL. CDR3 size: 18 residues. CDR3 residues: CASSPREGAVNVDTEAFF. The DNA of the CDR3 is TGCGCCAGCAGCCCACGGGAGGGGGCGGTAAATGTGGACACTGAAGCTTTCTTT.

There are a few counts of this clone. V and J are TRBV6-5 and TRBJ1-5; D ambiguous. The CDR3 is made up of 14 amino acids. V was shortened by 0 bases and J by 10 bases, with 13 bases between the two germline ends. Per the germline V gene, CDR1 is MNHEY and CDR2 is SVGAGI. CDR3 protein: CASSYSRERRPQHF. As DNA, the CDR3 is TGTGCCAGCAGTTACTCGAGGGAACGGCGACCCCAGCATTTT.

This clone was detected many times. The chain has TRBV30 and TRBJ2-6; 11 bases are a match to TRBD2. The CDR3 spans 11 residues. Looked up from germline, CDR1 is GTSNPN and CDR2 is SVGIG (reference sequence). The trim removed 5 bases at V and 12 bases at J, leaving 0 bases unmatched. The CDR3 spells CAWGTSGVLTF. CDR3 bases: TGTGCCTGGGGGACTAGCGGCGTCCTGACTTTC.

This clone came up a few times. The chain joins TRBV10-3 to TRBJ2-5, with TRBD2 identical over 12 bases. This CDR3 spans 15 amino acids. The germline V gene encodes CDR1 ENHRY and CDR2 SYGVKD. Trimming took 5 bases from V and 5 from J; bases not matched to a gene: 6. CDR3 sequence (DNA): TGTGCCATCAGTCCTAGCGGGGGGGCCCGGGAGACCCAGTACTTC. It codes for CAISPSGGARETQYF.

The V and J genes are TRBV19 and TRBJ2-5; tentatively, D is TRBD1 (5 bases). From germline, CDR1 is LNHDA and CDR2 SQIVND (reference sequence). This CDR3 comprises 14 residues. V was cut by 3 bases and J by 6 bases, with 14 bases left in between. The CDR3 DNA is TGTGCCAGTAGTATTTCCCAGGGAATAAAGACCCAGTACTTC. Translated, it gives CASSISQGIKTQYF.

This chain links TRBV11-2 with TRBJ2-1, with TRBD2 matching over 8 bases. CDR1 and CDR2 (germline): SGHAT, FQNNGV. V trimming: 5 bases; J trimming: 2 bases; junction bases outside the gene matches: 8. The CDR3 contains 16 residues. CDR3 loop: CASSLRGGLPYNEQFF. As DNA, the CDR3 is TGTGCCAGCAGCCTCCGGGGGGGGCTACCCTACAATGAGCAGTTCTTC.

V usage is TRBV5-1 and J usage is TRBJ2-7; no clear D. V was clipped by 4 bases and J by 3 bases, with 14 bases between them. Germline lookup yields CDR1 SGHRS and CDR2 YFSETQ. CDR3 length equals 14 residues. The CDR3 loop is CASSPGGRNYEQYF. In DNA, the CDR3 is TGCGCCAGCAGCCCCGGTGGGCGAAACTACGAGCAGTACTTC.

The rearrangement joins TRBV11-3 to TRBJ2-1; D ambiguous. V lost 2 bases to trimming and J lost 10 bases, with 6 bases between them. Germline V lookup: CDR1 SGHNT, CDR2 YENEEA. The CDR3 sequence is 11 residues long. CDR3 DNA: TGTGCCAGCAGCTTATCCCCGGAGCAGTTCTTC. Translation gives CASSLSPEQFF.

The chain recombines TRBV11-2 with TRBJ2-3, with D perhaps matching TRBD1 (6 bases). CDR1 and CDR2 from the germline V gene are SGHAT and FQNNGV. This CDR3 is built from 15 residues. With 3 bases removed from V and 2 bases from J, the gap between germline ends came to 12 bases. CDR3 sequence (DNA): TGTGCCAGCAGCTTCCGAGGGGGATCCACAGATACGCAGTATTTT. This gives the protein CASSFRGGSTDTQYF.

This clone was detected once. The V gene is TRBV10-3, the J gene TRBJ2-7; tentative D call: TRBD2 (5 bases). The germline CDR1 and CDR2 sequences are ENHRY and SYGVKD. Trimming removed 8 bases from V and 4 bases from J, with 18 bases in between. CDR3 length equals 14 residues. CDR3 residues: CAIGETQEGYEQYF. In DNA form, the CDR3 reads TGTGCCATCGGGGAGACCCAGGAAGGGTACGAGCAGTACTTC.

The V and J genes are TRBV5-8 and TRBJ1-1, with 8 bases lining up with TRBD1. CDR3 length: 13 residues. The J segment lost 10 bases and the V segment lost 2 bases, leaving 7 bases of the junction unmatched. Germline-derived CDR1 and CDR2 are SGHTS and YDEGEE. The CDR3 region is CASSLRQGFGAFF. DNA of the CDR3: TGTGCCAGCAGCTTAAGACAGGGGTTTGGAGCTTTCTTT.

This clone was picked up many times. The rearrangement uses TRBV4-1 and TRBJ2-3, with D maybe TRBD1 (6 bases). Germline CDR1 is MGHRA and CDR2 is YSYEKL. The CDR3 has 14 residues. V was pared by 1 base and J by 8 bases, with 13 bases between. The CDR3 protein is CASSQGQALTTQYF. Written as DNA, the CDR3 is TGCGCCAGCAGCCAAGGACAGGCCCTGACTACGCAGTATTTT.

The chain uses TRBV5-6 and TRBJ2-7, with a possible D match to TRBD1 (6 bases). Germline V gene sequence: CDR1 SGHDT, CDR2 YYEEEE. The CDR3 spans 15 residues. The V end was cut by 4 bases, the J end by 3 bases, with 17 bases between. CDR3 bases: TGTGCCAGCAGCCCGACGGGTCCCAGGGGCTACGAGCAGTACTTC. This codes for CASSPTGPRGYEQYF.

The chain couples TRBV5-1 to TRBJ1-6; 9 bases fit TRBD1. V gave up 0 bases and J gave up 7 bases; unmatched junction bases: 8. This CDR3 comprises 17 residues. CDR1 and CDR2 (germline): SGHRS, YFSETQ. The CDR3 DNA reads as TGCGCCAGCAGCTTGGAGGGACAGGGCAGGGGGAATTCACCCCTCCACTTT. Residues: CASSLEGQGRGNSPLHF.

Here the CDR3 reads CASSLAEVNYGYTF. The CDR3 nucleotides are TGTGCCAGCAGCTTGGCCGAGGTCAACTATGGCTACACCTTC. The chain joins TRBV5-5 to TRBJ1-2; D is unclear. The CDR3 consists of 14 residues. CDR1 is SGHKS, CDR2 YYEKEE, per germline (reference sequence). V lost 0 bases, J lost 2 bases, and 8 bases lay in between.

The rearrangement uses TRBV5-4 and TRBJ2-1, with TRBD2 matching over 12 bases. CDR1 is SGHNT, CDR2 YYREEE, per germline (reference sequence). V shed 1 base, J shed 12 bases, and the junction held 8 bases outside the gene matches. This CDR3 is built from 15 residues. CDR3 sequence reads: CASSLLPSGGAGQFF. DNA of the CDR3: TGTGCCAGCAGCTTGTTACCTAGCGGGGGGGCGGGGCAGTTCTTC.

This clone was counted a few times. The chain has TRBV7-2 and TRBJ2-7; TRBD2 aligns across 13 bases. CDR3 length: 16 amino acids. V shed 5 bases, J shed 7 bases, and the junction held 11 bases outside the gene matches. From germline, CDR1 is SGHTA and CDR2 FQGNSA. The DNA of the CDR3 is TGTGCCAGCAGCCCGCTACTAGCGGGGGGGCCGAGGGAGCAGTACTTC. Translated, it gives CASSPLLAGGPREQYF.

This clone turned up a few times. The V call is TRBV30, the J call TRBJ1-2; no clear D gene. Germline values: CDR1 GTSNPN, CDR2 SVGIG (reference sequence). The CDR3 sequence is 16 residues long. Deletions cut 0 bases from V and 3 bases from J, with 17 bases between. Here the CDR3 reads CAWSVPSMRLDYGYTF. As DNA, the CDR3 is TGTGCCTGGAGTGTACCGTCTATGAGGCTTGACTATGGCTACACCTTC.

This clone was seen ten or more times. V and J are TRBV18 and TRBJ2-5, with D perhaps TRBD2 (6 bases). V shed 2 bases and J shed 5 bases, with 15 bases lying between them. CDR3 length: 15 amino acids. CDR1 and CDR2 (germline): KGHSH, LQKENI. The CDR3 loop reads CASSPNQSGRETQYF. The CDR3 DNA follows: TGTGCCAGCTCACCAAATCAGAGCGGGCGGGAGACCCAGTACTTC.

In DNA, the CDR3 is TGCGCCAGCAGCCAAGGACAGGGGGCTGGGTACGAGCAGTACTTC. This encodes CASSQGQGAGYEQYF. The chain has TRBV4-1 and TRBJ2-7; 10 nucleotides match TRBD1. The V gene's germline CDR1 is MGHRA and CDR2 YSYEKL. The CDR3 is 15 amino acids. After removal of 1 base from V and 4 bases from J, the junction contained 4 bases not matched to a gene.

This chain connects TRBV7-2 to TRBJ1-2; the match to TRBD1 covers 7 bases. With 4 bases clipped from V and 4 bases from J, the junction kept 9 bases outside the gene matches. From germline, CDR1 is SGHTA and CDR2 FQGNSA. The CDR3 totals 15 residues. The CDR3, as DNA: TGTGCCAGCAGCTCCACCGTCGGGACAGCCTATGGCTACACCTTC. Its protein is CASSSTVGTAYGYTF.

The CDR3 sequence is CASSLQQNTEAFF. The CDR3 DNA sequence: TGTGCCAGCAGCTTACAACAAAACACTGAAGCTTTCTTT. This chain uses TRBV7-3 with TRBJ1-1; D call uncertain. V was pared by 2 bases and J by 2 bases, with 6 bases between. This CDR3 comprises 13 residues. Looked up from germline, CDR1 is SGHTA and CDR2 is FQGTGA.

The chain carries TRBV18 and TRBJ1-1; D not resolved. The ends were cut back, 6 bases at V and 4 bases at J, with 12 bases in the middle. Looked up from germline, CDR1 is KGHSH and CDR2 is LQKENI. The CDR3 runs 13 residues. CDR3 coding DNA: TGTGCCAGCTCCCCCTCGAGAGCCACTGAAGCTTTCTTT. Translated: CASSPSRATEAFF.

This clone was recorded a few times. The rearrangement uses TRBV7-2 and TRBJ1-3; D uncertain. The ends were cut back, 4 bases at V and 0 bases at J, with 7 bases in the middle. The CDR3 covers 14 residues. The germline V gene encodes CDR1 SGHTA and CDR2 FQGNSA. CDR3 protein: CASSSRSSGNTIYF. CDR3 nucleotide sequence: TGTGCCAGCAGCTCGAGGAGCTCTGGAAACACCATATATTTT.

V and J are TRBV19 and TRBJ2-3; 7 nucleotides line up with TRBD2. The CDR3 totals 15 residues. The V gene's germline CDR1 is LNHDA and CDR2 SQIVND (reference sequence). V trimming: 2 bases; J trimming: 4 bases; junction bases outside the gene matches: 6. The CDR3 region is CASSISGVEADTQYF. DNA of the CDR3: TGTGCCAGTAGTATAAGCGGGGTAGAAGCAGATACGCAGTATTTT.